This TCR beta chain was documented in a study of T cell changes during pregnancy in multiple sclerosis. TCRdb's copy holds only in-frame clones and misses some; the assay was immunoSEQ multiplex PCR. Among about 72,000 clones listed, roughly 91% were seen once. V was pared by 2 bases and J by 0 bases, with 8 bases between. The CDR3 consists of 14 residues. Per the germline V gene, CDR1 is SGHKS and CDR2 is YYEKEE (reference sequence). This sequence originates from a female donor in good health, enrolled as a control in a pregnancy study. The chain couples TRBV5-5 to TRBJ1-1; D gene uncertain. The starting material was peripheral blood, obtained in the third trimester of pregnancy. CDR3 sequence (DNA): TGTGCCAGCAGCTTTCAGGATTTGAACACTGAAGCTTTCTTT. This sequence encodes CASSFQDLNTEAFF.